This TCR beta chain stems from a study of Ad26.COV2.S vaccination and SARS-CoV-2 variants (dated by TCRdb to the early 2020s). With regard to the full study: Vaccine-arm donors were drawn from COV1001, a multicentre, randomized, double-blind, placebo-controlled phase I-IIa trial of Ad26.COV2.S in healthy adults. Participants in the trial were split at random into five groups of five each, receiving low-dose or high-dose Ad26.COV2.S once or twice, or else placebo on both occasions. Dosing of Ad26.COV2.S was intramuscular, at either 5x10^10 or 1x10^11 viral particles, delivered as one shot or as two shots spaced 56 days apart. TCRbeta repertoire sequencing was used to assess the specificity and breadth of SARS-CoV-2-reactive T cell receptors after Ad26.COV2.S vaccination. The TCR-sequenced set comprised around 30 samples: some 19 Ad26.COV2.S vaccine recipients, 5 placebo recipients and 8 SARS-CoV-2 convalescent individuals. Investigators remained blinded to trial group allocation during experiments and outcome assessment.

In regard to this clone: Its antigen specificity is not known. No much larger clone is present one base from it, and per-base qualities are unavailable.

TCRbeta CDR3 regions were sequenced with the immunoSEQ Assay. After extraction, genomic DNA underwent amplification by bias-controlled multiplex PCR, followed by high-throughput sequencing. Per the authors' processing: To quantify the absolute abundance of each unique TCRbeta CDR3 region, sequences were collapsed and filtered. T cell fraction was estimated by normalization of TCRbeta template counts to usable DNA, with usable DNA being measured through amplification of reference genes present in all nucleated cells. Repertoire TCRs were annotated as SARS-CoV-2-specific when V gene, CDR3 amino acid sequence and J gene were exactly matched to a known reactive TCR set. The reference SARS-CoV-2 TCR set was derived from MIRA and filtered for enrichment in COVID-19-positive ImmuneCODE repertoires, a step that removed public or cross-reactive TCRs. Using the MIRA antigens, annotated TCRs were further analysed by specific ORF or by position within an ORF. Depth was the summed frequency of annotated unique rearrangements, while breadth was defined as annotated unique rearrangements over total unique productive rearrangements. Group comparisons of TCR breadth used two-sided Wilcoxon rank-sum tests. Imported from immuneACCESS, the table was reduced by TCRdb to in-frame sequences with V and J called. These copies leave out some clones; in studies compared against another copy, an unresolved V gene accounts for under half, and the cause of the remainder is not known. V and J calls and clone size are as listed in that table; D and trimming were resolved from the DNA. In this sample the table shows some 250,000 clones, around nine tenths of which occur a single time. Of the sample, around a tenth is held by the ten largest clones.

Interpreted using the paper, the treatment or condition label stands for: some 19 received Ad26.COV2.S at low or high dose, single or two shots; about 5 received placebo; per-sample allocation not given. For vaccine and placebo recipients, the sequenced repertoires came from samples collected on day 63 after the first injection. Cohort 1b enrolled 25 or so adults aged 18-55 years at a single site in Boston, USA, between 29 July and 7 August 2020. Ad26.COV2.S consisted of a replication-incompetent adenovirus type 26 vector by which a prefusion-stabilized SARS-CoV-2 spike protein from the original Wuhan strain was expressed. V is cut by 7 bases and J by 7 bases, and the space between the germline ends is 17 bases. The germline V gene (reference sequence) sets CDR1 to GTSNPN and CDR2 to SVGIG. From cysteine to phenylalanine, the CDR3 is 12 amino acids long. Of the read, only the CDR3 DNA is kept; its 36 bases are in frame from base 1.

General study outcomes and caveats: Substantial breadth of spike-specific CD8+ and CD4+ T cell responses was reported after vaccination. The study lacked the statistical power to compare responses across vaccine doses or regimens. Compared with placebo recipients, Ad26.COV2.S recipients showed higher spike-specific TCR breadth (P = 0.0014). Vaccine and placebo recipients had comparable non-spike TCR breadth, which fits with the vaccine containing only spike. The authors noted that total T cell responses may have been underestimated by the TCR breadth and depth analyses.

The material sequenced was peripheral blood, taken in a trial of Ad26.COV2.S vaccine versus placebo. The sequence came from a person between 18 and 60 years old who received the Ad26.COV2.S COVID-19 vaccine or a placebo. Recombination linked TRBV30 to TRBJ2-7; the D gene is possibly TRBD1 or TRBD2, with 5 bases matching each. The sequenced DNA: TGTGCCTTCAGGGAGAAGGGCTTTGAGCAGTACTTC. Its product reads: CAFREKGFEQYF. Full variable domain (CDR3 extended with the reference TRBV30 and TRBJ2-7 proteins): SQTIHQWPATLVQPVGSPLSLECTVEGTSNPNLYWYRQAAGRGLQLLFYSVGIGQISSEVPQNLSASRPQDRQFILSSKKLLLSDSGFYLCAFREKGFEQYFGPGTRLTVT.